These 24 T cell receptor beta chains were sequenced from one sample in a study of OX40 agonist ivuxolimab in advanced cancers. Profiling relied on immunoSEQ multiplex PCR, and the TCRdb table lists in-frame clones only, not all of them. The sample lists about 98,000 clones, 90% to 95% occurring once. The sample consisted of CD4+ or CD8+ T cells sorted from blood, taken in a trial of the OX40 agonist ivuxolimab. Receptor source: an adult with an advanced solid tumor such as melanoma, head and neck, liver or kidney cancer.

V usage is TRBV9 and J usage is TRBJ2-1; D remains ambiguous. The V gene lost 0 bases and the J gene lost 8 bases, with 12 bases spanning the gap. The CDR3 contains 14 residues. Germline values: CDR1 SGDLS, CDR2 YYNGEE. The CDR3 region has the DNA TGTGCCAGCAGCGTAGGGATTAGAACGGATGAGCAGTTCTTC. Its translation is CASSVGIRTDEQFF. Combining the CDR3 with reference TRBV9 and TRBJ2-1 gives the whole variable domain DSGVTQTPKHLITATGQRVTLRCSPRSGDLSVYWYQQSLDQGLQFLIQYYNGEERAKGNILERFSAQQFPDLHSELNLSSLELGDSALYFCASSVGIRTDEQFFGPGTRLTVL.

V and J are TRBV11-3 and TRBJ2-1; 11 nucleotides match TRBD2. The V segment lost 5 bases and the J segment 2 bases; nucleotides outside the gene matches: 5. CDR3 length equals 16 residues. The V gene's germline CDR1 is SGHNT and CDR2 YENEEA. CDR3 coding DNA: TGTGCCAGCAGCCCCAATAGCGGGAGGGCCTACAATGAGCAGTTCTTC. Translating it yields CASSPNSGRAYNEQFF. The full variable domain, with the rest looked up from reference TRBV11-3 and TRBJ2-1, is EAGVVQSPRYKIIEKKQPVAFWCNPISGHNTLYWYLQNLGQGPELLIRYENEEAVDDSQLPKDRFSAERLKGVDSTLKIQPAELGDSAVYLCASSPNSGRAYNEQFFGPGTRLTVL.

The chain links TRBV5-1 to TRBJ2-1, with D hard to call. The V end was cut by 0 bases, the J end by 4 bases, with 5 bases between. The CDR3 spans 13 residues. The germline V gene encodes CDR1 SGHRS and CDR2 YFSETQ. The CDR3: CASSLGDYNEQFF. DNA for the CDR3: TGCGCCAGCAGCTTGGGGGATTACAATGAGCAGTTCTTC.

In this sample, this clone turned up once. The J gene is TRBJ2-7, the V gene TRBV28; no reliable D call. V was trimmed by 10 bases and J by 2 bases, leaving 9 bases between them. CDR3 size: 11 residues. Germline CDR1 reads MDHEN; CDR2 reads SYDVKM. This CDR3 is CAIKKTYEQYF. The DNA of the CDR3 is TGTGCCATCAAAAAAACCTACGAGCAGTACTTC. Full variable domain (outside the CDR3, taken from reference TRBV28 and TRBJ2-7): DVKVTQSSRYLVKRTGEKVFLECVQDMDHENMFWYRQDPGLGLRLIYFSYDVKMKEKGDIPEGYSVSREKKERFSLILESASTNQTSMYLCAIKKTYEQYFGPGTRLTVT.

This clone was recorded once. The CDR3 here is CASSLAPTTDTQYF. CDR3 DNA sequence: TGCGCCAGCAGCTTGGCCCCCACCACAGATACGCAGTATTTT. The V gene is TRBV5-1, the J gene TRBJ2-3; D remains ambiguous. The CDR3 contains 14 residues. Trimming removed 0 bases from V and 2 bases from J, with 7 bases in between. Looked up from germline, CDR1 is SGHRS and CDR2 is YFSETQ.

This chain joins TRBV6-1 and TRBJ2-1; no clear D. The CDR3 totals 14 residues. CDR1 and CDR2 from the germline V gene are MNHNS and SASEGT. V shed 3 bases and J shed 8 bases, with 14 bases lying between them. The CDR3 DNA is TGTGCCAGCAGTGATACCTTAGGAGTTTATGAGCAGTTCTTC. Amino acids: CASSDTLGVYEQFF.

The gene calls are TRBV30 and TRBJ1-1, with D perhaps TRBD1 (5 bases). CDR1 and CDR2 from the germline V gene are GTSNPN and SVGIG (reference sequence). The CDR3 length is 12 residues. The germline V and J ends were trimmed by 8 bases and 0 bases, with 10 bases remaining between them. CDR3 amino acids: CARQRLNTEAFF. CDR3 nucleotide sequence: TGTGCCAGACAGAGGTTGAACACTGAAGCTTTCTTT.

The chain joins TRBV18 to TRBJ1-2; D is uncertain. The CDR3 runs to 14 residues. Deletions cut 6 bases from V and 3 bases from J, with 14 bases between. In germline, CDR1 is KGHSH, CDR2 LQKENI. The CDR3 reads CASSLRWQDYGYTF. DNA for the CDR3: TGTGCCAGCTCCCTCCGATGGCAGGACTATGGCTACACCTTC.

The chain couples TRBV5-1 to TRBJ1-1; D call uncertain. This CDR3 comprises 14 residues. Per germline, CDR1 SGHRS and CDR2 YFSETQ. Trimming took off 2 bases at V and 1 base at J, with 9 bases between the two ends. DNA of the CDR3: TGCGCCAGCAGCTTTCGTCTGGGGAACACTGAAGCTTTCTTT. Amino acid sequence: CASSFRLGNTEAFF.

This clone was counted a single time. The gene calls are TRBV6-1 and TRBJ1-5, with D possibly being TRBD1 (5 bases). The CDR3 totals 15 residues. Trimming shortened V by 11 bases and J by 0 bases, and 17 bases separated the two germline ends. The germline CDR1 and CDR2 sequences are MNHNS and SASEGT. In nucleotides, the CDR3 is TGTGCCGTCGTTGGGGCAGCAATTAGCAATCAGCCCCAGCATTTT. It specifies CAVVGAAISNQPQHF.

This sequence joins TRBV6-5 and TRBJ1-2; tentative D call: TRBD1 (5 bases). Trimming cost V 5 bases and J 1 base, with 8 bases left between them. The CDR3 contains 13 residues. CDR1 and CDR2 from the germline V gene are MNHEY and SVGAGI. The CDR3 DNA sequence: TGTGCCAGCAGTCTGGACATTAACTATGGCTACACCTTC. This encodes CASSLDINYGYTF.

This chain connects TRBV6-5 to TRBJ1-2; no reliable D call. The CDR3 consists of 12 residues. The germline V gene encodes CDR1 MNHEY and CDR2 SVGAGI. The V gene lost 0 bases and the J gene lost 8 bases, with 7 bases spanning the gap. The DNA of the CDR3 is TGTGCCAGCAGTTACTCAGGGCGAGGCTACACCTTC. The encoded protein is CASSYSGRGYTF.

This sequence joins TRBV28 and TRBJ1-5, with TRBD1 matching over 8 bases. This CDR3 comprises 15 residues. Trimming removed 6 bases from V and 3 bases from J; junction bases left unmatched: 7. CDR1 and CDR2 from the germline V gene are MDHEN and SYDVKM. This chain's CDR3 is CASSPGTGDNQPQHF. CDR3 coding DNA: TGTGCCAGCAGCCCAGGGACAGGCGACAATCAGCCCCAGCATTTT.

The CDR3 reads CATSPRQARSGGYTF. CDR3 in DNA: TGTGCCACCAGCCCCCGACAGGCCAGGTCTGGTGGCTACACCTTC. The rearrangement joins TRBV15 to TRBJ1-2; D is possibly TRBD1 (6 bases). Trimming cost V 5 bases and J 7 bases, with 20 bases left between them. CDR3 length: 15 residues. Germline assignment: CDR1 LNHNV and CDR2 YYDKDF (reference sequence).

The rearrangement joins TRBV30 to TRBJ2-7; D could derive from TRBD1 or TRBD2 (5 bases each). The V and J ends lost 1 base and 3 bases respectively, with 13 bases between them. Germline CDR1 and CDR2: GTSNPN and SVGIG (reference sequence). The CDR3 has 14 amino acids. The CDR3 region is CAWSDKAGSYEQYV. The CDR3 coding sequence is TGTGCCTGGAGTGATAAGGCAGGGAGCTACGAGCAGTACGTC.

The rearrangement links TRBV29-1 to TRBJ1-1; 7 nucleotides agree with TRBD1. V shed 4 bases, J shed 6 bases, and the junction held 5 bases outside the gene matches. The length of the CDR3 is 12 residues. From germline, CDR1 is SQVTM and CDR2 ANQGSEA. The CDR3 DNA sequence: TGCAGCGTTGCCACAGGGGTGGCTGAAGCTTTCTTT. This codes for CSVATGVAEAFF.

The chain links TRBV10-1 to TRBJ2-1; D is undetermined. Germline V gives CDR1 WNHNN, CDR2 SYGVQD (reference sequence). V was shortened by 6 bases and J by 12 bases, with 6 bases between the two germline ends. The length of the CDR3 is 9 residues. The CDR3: CASRSRQFF. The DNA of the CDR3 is TGCGCCAGCAGATCGAGGCAGTTCTTC.

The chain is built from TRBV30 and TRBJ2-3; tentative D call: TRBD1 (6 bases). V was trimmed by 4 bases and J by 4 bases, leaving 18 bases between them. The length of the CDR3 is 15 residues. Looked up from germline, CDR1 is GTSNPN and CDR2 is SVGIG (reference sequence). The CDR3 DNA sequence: TGTGCCTGGATTAAAAAGGGGGAGAGCCCAGATACGCAGTATTTT. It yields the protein CAWIKKGESPDTQYF.

For the CDR3, the DNA is TGTGCCAGCAGCTTATTCGCGGGGCCGCGCAATGAGCAGTTCTTC. Translating gives CASSLFAGPRNEQFF. The chain employs TRBV7-9 and TRBJ2-1, with D maybe TRBD2 (6 bases). The CDR3 is made up of 15 amino acids. V shed 2 bases and J shed 6 bases, with 14 bases lying between them. Germline values: CDR1 SEHNR, CDR2 FQNEAQ (reference sequence).

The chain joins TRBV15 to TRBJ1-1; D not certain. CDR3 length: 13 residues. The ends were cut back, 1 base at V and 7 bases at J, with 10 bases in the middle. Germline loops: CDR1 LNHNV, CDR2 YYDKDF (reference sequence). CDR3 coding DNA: TGTGCCACCAGCAGAGTGTTCGGTTTTGAAGCTTTCTTT. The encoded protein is CATSRVFGFEAFF. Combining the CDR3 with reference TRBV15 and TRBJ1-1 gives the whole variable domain DAMVIQNPRYQVTQFGKPVTLSCSQTLNHNVMYWYQQKSSQAPKLLFHYYDKDFNNEADTPDNFQSRRPNTSFCFLDIRSPGLGDTAMYLCATSRVFGFEAFFGQGTRLTVV.

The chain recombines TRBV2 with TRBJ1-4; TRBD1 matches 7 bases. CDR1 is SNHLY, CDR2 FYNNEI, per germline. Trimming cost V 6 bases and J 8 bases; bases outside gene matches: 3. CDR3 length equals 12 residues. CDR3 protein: CASRGQTEKLFF. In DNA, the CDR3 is TGTGCCAGCAGGGGACAGACCGAAAAACTGTTTTTT.

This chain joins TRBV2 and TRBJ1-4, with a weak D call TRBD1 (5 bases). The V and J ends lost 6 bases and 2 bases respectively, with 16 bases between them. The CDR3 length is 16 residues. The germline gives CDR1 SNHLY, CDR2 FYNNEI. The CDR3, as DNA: TGTGCCAGCAGAAGACTTGGGGGGTCGACTAATGAAAAACTGTTTTTT. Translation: CASRRLGGSTNEKLFF.

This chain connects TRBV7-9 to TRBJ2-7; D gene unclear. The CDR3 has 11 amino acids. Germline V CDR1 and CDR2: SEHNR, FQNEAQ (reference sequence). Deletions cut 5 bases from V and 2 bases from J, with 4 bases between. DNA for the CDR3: TGTGCCAGCAGCCCCGCCTACGAGCAGTACTTC. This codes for CASSPAYEQYF.

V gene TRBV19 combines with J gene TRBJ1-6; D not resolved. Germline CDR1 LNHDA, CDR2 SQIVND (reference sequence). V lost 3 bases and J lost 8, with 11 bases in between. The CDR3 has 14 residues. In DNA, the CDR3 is TGTGCCAGTAGTATTGGGGTCGACGATTCACCCCTCCACTTT. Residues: CASSIGVDDSPLHF. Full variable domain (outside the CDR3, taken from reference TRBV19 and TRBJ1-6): DGGITQSPKYLFRKEGQNVTLSCEQNLNHDAMYWYRQDPGQGLRLIYYSQIVNDFQKGDIAEGYSVSREKKESFPLTVTSAQKNPTAFYLCASSIGVDDSPLHFGNGTRLTVT.